Included here is one T cell receptor beta chain sequence, with context. What antigen it recognizes has not been identified. The record has no base qualities; no much larger clone is one base away. This sample was taken from a study of technical replicates of blood from a handful of donors (dated 2017 in TCRdb). Sequences SNHLY (CDR1) and FYNNEI (CDR2) are obtained from the germline V gene. From the cysteine through the phenylalanine, the CDR3 covers 14 amino acids. Of all the DNA, just the CDR3 is kept, 42 bases in frame from base 1. Trimming removed 6 bases from V and 0 bases from J; the gene matches leave 2 bases unexplained. Library method: the immunoSEQ multiplex PCR assay. TCRdb carries this immuneACCESS record with in-frame sequences only. Its versions omit some clonotypes, under half of them owing to an unresolved V gene in the studies checked, with the rest unexplained. The sample yields 50,000 to 65,000 clones; about nine tenths were counted once. Of the sample, 4.8% is held by the ten largest clones.

This chain is built from TRBV2 and TRBJ2-7; TRBD1 matches 10 bases in the middle. This clonotype was obtained from a human donor in good health. Some clones in this sample may be carry-over from other donors' samples. Sequenced input: PBMCs. CDR3 region: CASRGDRGSYEQYF. The DNA sequence is given as TGTGCCAGCAGGGGGGACAGGGGCTCCTACGAGCAGTACTTC.